The T cell receptor (beta chain) under discussion was sequenced for a study of blood T cell repertoires in COVID-19. Produced via immunoSEQ multiplex PCR; TCRdb's table is partial and in-frame only. The table has roughly 150,000 clones, under 85% seen once. Germline lookup yields CDR1 LGHNA and CDR2 YSLEER. V was clipped by 1 base and J by 6 bases; unmatched bases: 5. The CDR3 has 15 residues. The source of this sequence is a man aged 70 or older who had recovered from COVID-19. The chain joins TRBV4-3 to TRBJ1-4; TRBD1 agrees at 7 bases. Sequenced: peripheral blood. CDR3: CASSQAGGYDEKLFF. CDR3 in DNA: TGCGCCAGCAGCCAAGCAGGGGGGTATGATGAAAAACTGTTTTTT.